This T cell receptor (beta chain) was profiled in a study of identical twins' blood T cells. All three twin pairs grew up together with likely shared infections and vaccines. Using its own MiXCR run on the 5' RACE reads, TCRdb lists one record per CDR3 protein. The top ten hold around 5.6% of the sample, which has roughly 340,000 distinct CDR3 sequences, over 25% seen once. General study findings and limits: Environmental influences on twin similarity could not be excluded. Shared CDR3 clonotype counts between two donors mainly tracked the product of their cloneset sizes, twins included.

Only a few counts were recorded for this clonotype. The antigen is not known. CDR1 is LNHDA, CDR2 SQIVND, per germline (reference sequence). Trimming pared 5 bases from V and 2 bases from J, leaving 10 bases between. There are 14 residues in the CDR3. The V and J genes are TRBV19 and TRBJ1-5; D gene ambiguous. The sequenced sample consisted of PBMCs. This receptor was identified in a woman aged 18 to 55 in good health. Written as DNA, the CDR3 is TGTGCCAGTAGTCCCGGTGCGGGCAATCAGCCCCAGCATTTT. The encoded protein is CASSPGAGNQPQHF. Together with reference TRBV19 and TRBJ1-5, the CDR3 gives the full variable domain: DGGITQSPKYLFRKEGQNVTLSCEQNLNHDAMYWYRQDPGQGLRLIYYSQIVNDFQKGDIAEGYSVSREKKESFPLTVTSAQKNPTAFYLCASSPGAGNQPQHFGDGTRLSIL.